This T cell receptor (beta chain) derives from a study of identifying expanded T cells in peripheral blood. Trimming took 7 bases from V and 8 from J; bases not matched to a gene: 6. The CDR3 contains 12 residues. Germline CDR1 reads MDHEN; CDR2 reads SYDVKM. No infections or other immune events were documented during collection. Repertoires were generated with immunoSEQ multiplex PCR, while TCRdb's copy carries only in-frame clones and drops some. The table lists over 100,000 clones, approximately 90% of them singletons. The J gene is TRBJ1-2, the V gene TRBV28, with 8 bases that match TRBD1. The TCR was taken from a person aged 18 to 75 in good health. The sequenced sample consisted of blood. CDR3 DNA: TGTGCCAGCAACAGGGGGAGAGGAGGCTACACCTTC. Its protein is CASNRGRGGYTF.